The rows below give T cell receptor beta chains drawn from one sample of a study of multiple sclerosis patients with progressive multifocal leukoencephalopathy. TCRdb's table, derived via immunoSEQ multiplex PCR, lists solely in-frame clones and lacks some. The sample yields under 30,000 clones, approximately 89% seen once. Sequenced here: PBMCs, sampled from a patient treated with natalizumab. The receptor set was obtained from a man aged 25-45 years with multiple sclerosis. CDR3s include the opening cysteine and the closing phenylalanine or tryptophan. Fields, in order: J gene, D gene, clone size, V gene, CDR3 protein, CDR3 DNA. A D gene is named only where the DNA matches it firmly. Where a row states a size, it is once, few, many or the class of an expanded clone; other rows omit it.

>TRBJ1-1|.|.|TRBV19
CASSMTTNTEAFF
TGTGCCAGTAGTATGACAACGAACACTGAAGCTTTCTTT
>TRBJ2-3|TRBD2|.|TRBV18
CASSPSLAGGVGGTYTQYF
TGTGCCAGCTCACCTTCACTAGCGGGAGGTGTGGGCGGAACTTATACGCAGTATTTT
>TRBJ1-1|TRBD1|.|TRBV7-2
CASSSPRGGIQGEQAFF
TGTGCCAGCAGCTCCCCTCGAGGCGGGATACAGGGGGAGCAAGCTTTCTTT
>TRBJ2-1|TRBD1|.|TRBV9
CASSVRDRRNEQFF
TGTGCCAGCAGCGTCCGGGACAGGCGCAATGAGCAGTTCTTC
>TRBJ2-7|.|.|TRBV30
CAFTDSNYEQYF
TGTGCCTTCACGGACTCTAACTACGAGCAGTACTTC
>TRBJ2-7|TRBD1|.|TRBV6-5
CASREPGQGPYEQYF
TGTGCCAGCAGGGAGCCCGGACAGGGGCCATACGAGCAGTACTTC
>TRBJ1-5|.|once|TRBV4-3
CASSQEGGNQPQHF
TGCGCCAGCAGCCAAGAAGGGGGCAATCAGCCCCAGCATTTT
>TRBJ2-1|TRBD2|.|TRBV4-3
CASSRGLAEHNEQFF
TGCGCCAGCAGCCGGGGACTAGCGGAGCACAATGAGCAGTTCTTC
>TRBJ2-1|.|.|TRBV7-2
CASSPAGWYNEQFF
TGTGCCAGCAGCCCCGCGGGCTGGTACAATGAGCAGTTCTTC
>TRBJ2-2|.|.|TRBV5-1
CASSLEWDTGELFF
TGCGCCAGCAGCTTGGAGTGGGACACCGGGGAGCTGTTTTTT
>TRBJ2-3|.|.|TRBV10-3
CAISDPSVSATSTDTQYF
TGTGCCATCAGTGATCCATCTGTGAGCGCCACTAGCACAGATACGCAGTATTTT
>TRBJ1-3|.|.|TRBV11-2
CASSLGTATLSGNTIYF
TGTGCCAGCAGCTTAGGTACAGCTACTCTCTCTGGAAACACCATATATTTT
>TRBJ1-5|.|.|TRBV5-4
CASSQEPEQPQHF
TGTGCCAGCAGCCAAGAGCCAGAACAGCCCCAGCATTTT
>TRBJ2-1|.|.|TRBV6-6
CASSYSGEQFF
TGTGCCAGCAGCTACAGCGGGGAGCAGTTCTTC
>TRBJ2-1|.|once|TRBV13
CASSLFRGDSYNEQFF
TGTGCCAGCAGCTTATTTCGCGGAGACTCCTACAATGAGCAGTTCTTC
>TRBJ2-2|TRBD2|once|TRBV29-1
CSVEGLAGDVNTGELFF
TGCAGCGTTGAGGGACTAGCGGGAGATGTCAACACCGGGGAGCTGTTTTTT
>TRBJ2-7|.|.|TRBV5-5
CASSLEGISSYEQYF
TGTGCCAGCAGCTTGGAAGGGATCAGCTCCTACGAGCAGTACTTC
>TRBJ1-1|TRBD1|.|TRBV23-1
CASSQYRTGPNTEAFF
TGCGCCAGCAGTCAATATAGGACAGGGCCGAACACTGAAGCTTTCTTT
>TRBJ1-5|.|once|TRBV10-3
CAIQRGENQPQHF
TGTGCCATCCAGCGAGGGGAAAATCAGCCCCAGCATTTT
>TRBJ2-1|TRBD2|.|TRBV5-6
CASSSGGAGAQQFF
TGTGCCAGCAGCTCCGGGGGAGCGGGAGCCCAGCAGTTCTTC
>TRBJ1-2|.|.|TRBV4-3
CASSQEGTAYGYTF
TGCGCCAGCAGCCAAGAGGGAACAGCCTATGGCTACACCTTC
>TRBJ2-7|TRBD1|.|TRBV7-2
CASSLPTQGAPITYEQYF
TGTGCCAGCAGCTTACCCACACAGGGGGCTCCAATAACCTACGAGCAGTACTTC
>TRBJ2-3|TRBD2|.|TRBV19
CASSAELAGDTDTQYF
TGTGCCAGTAGTGCAGAACTAGCGGGAGACACAGATACGCAGTATTTT
>TRBJ2-7|TRBD2|once|TRBV2
CASSEVASGSGEQYF
TGTGCCAGCAGTGAAGTGGCTAGCGGGAGCGGCGAGCAGTACTTC
>TRBJ2-4|TRBD2|.|TRBV19
CASNGLAGSGLAKNIQYF
TGTGCCAGTAACGGACTAGCGGGATCGGGGTTAGCCAAAAACATTCAGTACTTC
>TRBJ2-5|.|.|TRBV13
CASSFLPAWSSTAQETQYF
TGTGCCAGCAGCTTCCTCCCCGCCTGGTCCTCAACGGCCCAAGAGACCCAGTACTTC
>TRBJ2-7|.|.|TRBV4-3
CASSQDRAGTSYEQYF
TGCGCCAGCAGCCAAGATCGGGCCGGAACCTCCTACGAGCAGTACTTC
>TRBJ2-2|TRBD2|.|TRBV5-8
CASSRGLAGVRDTGELFF
TGTGCCAGCAGCCGGGGACTAGCGGGAGTTAGGGACACCGGGGAGCTGTTTTTT
>TRBJ1-5|.|.|TRBV7-6
CASSLERDQPQHF
TGTGCCAGCAGCTTAGAACGGGATCAGCCCCAGCATTTT
>TRBJ2-3|TRBD2|.|TRBV19
CASRLAGSDTQYF
TGTGCCAGTAGGCTAGCGGGATCAGATACGCAGTATTTT
>TRBJ2-1|TRBD1|.|TRBV7-9
CASSLVHGGTGNRGEQFF
TGTGCCAGCAGCTTAGTACATGGGGGGACAGGTAATAGGGGTGAGCAGTTCTTC
>TRBJ1-2|TRBD1|.|TRBV13
CASSLSAVGQGAHGYTF
TGTGCCAGCAGCTTATCTGCGGTGGGACAGGGGGCTCATGGCTACACCTTC
>TRBJ1-2|.|.|TRBV7-2
CASSLEGRWGGYTF
TGTGCCAGCAGCTTAGAGGGTCGGTGGGGTGGCTACACCTTC
>TRBJ1-2|.|.|TRBV11-3
CASSLVASDGYTF
TGTGCCAGCAGCTTAGTCGCCAGCGATGGCTACACCTTC
>TRBJ1-2|.|.|TRBV7-9
CASSEYGYTF
TGTGCCAGCAGCGAATATGGCTACACCTTC
>TRBJ2-1|.|.|TRBV5-1
CASSLDNRGLIYNEQFF
TGCGCCAGCAGCTTGGATAATAGGGGACTGATATACAATGAGCAGTTCTTC
>TRBJ2-2|.|.|TRBV9
CASSVDGGTFTGELFF
TGTGCCAGCAGCGTAGACGGGGGAACGTTCACCGGAGAGCTGTTTTTT
>TRBJ1-2|.|.|TRBV19
CASRPTSTSNYGYTF
TGTGCCAGTAGACCGACTTCGACATCTAACTATGGCTACACCTTC
>TRBJ1-4|.|.|TRBV9
CASSVGSLANEKLFF
TGTGCCAGCAGCGTAGGGTCCCTTGCCAATGAAAAACTGTTTTTT
>TRBJ2-1|TRBD2|once|TRBV2
CASSIQAGGGYNEQFF
TGTGCCAGCAGTATTCAAGCGGGAGGTGGCTACAATGAGCAGTTCTTC
>TRBJ2-7|.|.|TRBV2
CASSFKTGYEQYF
TGTGCCAGCAGCTTCAAAACAGGGTACGAGCAGTACTTC
>TRBJ2-1|.|.|TRBV7-9
CASSPRASAYNEQFF
TGTGCCAGCAGCCCCCGGGCTAGCGCCTACAATGAGCAGTTCTTC
>TRBJ1-1|.|few|TRBV7-8
CASSLGPNAEAFF
TGTGCCAGCAGCTTGGGACCTAATGCTGAAGCTTTCTTT
>TRBJ2-5|.|.|TRBV11-3
CASSLEASADTQYF
TGTGCCAGCAGCTTAGAAGCTAGCGCCGACACCCAGTACTTC
>TRBJ2-1|.|.|TRBV5-4
CASSPDSWSSYNEQFF
TGTGCCAGCAGCCCGGACAGTTGGAGCTCCTACAATGAGCAGTTCTTC
>TRBJ2-3|.|.|TRBV4-3
CASSPVGGDTQYF
TGCGCCAGCAGCCCCGTGGGGGGAGATACGCAGTATTTT
>TRBJ1-1|.|.|TRBV4-3
CASSQDTSLGNTEAFF
TGCGCCAGCAGCCAAGACACGAGTCTGGGGAACACTGAAGCTTTCTTT
>TRBJ1-3|.|.|TRBV28
CASSYNSGNTIYF
TGTGCCAGCAGTTACAACTCTGGAAACACCATATATTTT
>TRBJ2-3|TRBD2|.|TRBV7-2
CASSSLRTSGRGSDTQYF
TGTGCCAGCAGCTCACTCAGGACTAGCGGGAGAGGGTCAGATACGCAGTATTTT
>TRBJ2-2|.|.|TRBV11-3
CASSYQGAGGLFF
TGTGCCAGCAGTTACCAGGGCGCCGGGGGGCTGTTTTTT
>TRBJ2-1|.|.|TRBV9
CASSAEARHNEQFF
TGTGCCAGCAGCGCCGAGGCTCGCCACAATGAGCAGTTCTTC
>TRBJ2-7|.|.|TRBV19
CASSITGRPSYEQYF
TGTGCCAGTAGTATAACTGGGCGGCCCTCCTACGAGCAGTACTTC
>TRBJ2-2|.|.|TRBV4-2
CASSQVTRTLGGELFF
TGTGCCAGCAGCCAAGTTACACGGACCCTTGGCGGGGAGCTGTTTTTT
>TRBJ1-1|.|.|TRBV7-9
CASSLAGRLNTEAFF
TGTGCCAGCAGCTTAGCGGGACGGCTCAACACTGAAGCTTTCTTT
>TRBJ1-2|.|once|TRBV16
CASSQTWTDPTIYGYTF
TGTGCCAGCAGCCAAACATGGACGGATCCCACTATTTATGGCTACACCTTC
>TRBJ1-4|.|.|TRBV5-6
CASSLRYGGGKLFF
TGTGCCAGCAGCTTGAGGTACGGGGGAGGAAAACTGTTTTTT
>TRBJ2-4|.|.|TRBV5-8
CASSLQGGNIQYF
TGTGCCAGCAGCTTGCAGGGGGGAAACATTCAGTACTTC